The 6 T cell receptor beta chains presented below share a single source sample, sequenced in a study of cytomegalovirus exposure and HLA in healthy donors. This PCR relied on a set of 60 Vbeta primers and 13 Jbeta primers. Produced via immunoSEQ multiplex PCR; TCRdb's table is partial and in-frame only. The sample has 120,000 or so clones, under 85% seen once. Sample: PBMCs. The receptors shown here come from a woman in her forties or fifties in good health and CMV-seropositive.

The table lists this clone with a count of one. V usage is TRBV5-1 and J usage is TRBJ2-5, with a possible D match to TRBD2 (7 bases). V gave up 6 bases and J gave up 3 bases, with 18 bases separating them. The CDR3 runs 15 residues. Looked up from germline, CDR1 is SGHRS and CDR2 is YFSETQ. Here the CDR3 reads CASKSGGGKEETQYF. The CDR3 coding sequence is TGCGCCAGCAAAAGTGGCGGGGGCAAGGAAGAGACCCAGTACTTC.

The V gene is TRBV5-1, the J gene TRBJ1-6, with a tentative D call TRBD1 (6 bases). Germline CDR1 and CDR2: SGHRS and YFSETQ. V dropped 4 bases and J dropped 6 bases, with 14 bases sitting between them. CDR3 length equals 15 residues. The CDR3 spells CASSPTDSSNSPLHF. The DNA for the CDR3 is TGCGCCAGCAGCCCGACGGACAGCAGTAATTCACCCCTCCACTTT. The full variable domain, its missing parts supplied by reference TRBV5-1 and TRBJ1-6, is KAGVTQTPRYLIKTRGQQVTLSCSPISGHRSVSWYQQTPGQGLQFLFEYFSETQRNKGNFPGRFSGRQFSNSRSEMNVSTLELGDSALYLCASSPTDSSNSPLHFGNGTRLTVT.

CDR3 nucleotide sequence: TGCGCCAGCAGCCATGCCCTGACCCGGGGGATAAATCAGCCCCAGCATTTT. Amino acid sequence: CASSHALTRGINQPQHF. The rearrangement links TRBV4-1 to TRBJ1-5, with a weak D call TRBD1 (5 bases). V was trimmed by 3 bases and J by 4 bases, leaving 19 bases between them. This CDR3 comprises 17 residues. Germline CDR1 reads MGHRA; CDR2 reads YSYEKL.

This clone has only a few counts. The gene calls are TRBV7-2 and TRBJ2-7; the match to TRBD2 covers 11 bases. The V and J ends lost 4 bases and 2 bases, in that order; junction bases with no gene match: 4. The CDR3 has 15 residues. The germline V gene encodes CDR1 SGHTA and CDR2 FQGNSA. CDR3 amino acids: CASSSTSGGAYEQYF. The CDR3 bases are TGTGCCAGCAGCTCAACTAGCGGGGGCGCCTACGAGCAGTACTTC.

The chain links TRBV7-2 to TRBJ2-2, with 10 nucleotides matching TRBD2. Germline CDR1 reads SGHTA; CDR2 reads FQGNSA. The CDR3 contains 16 residues. V lost 2 bases to trimming and J lost 6 bases; unmatched junction nucleotides: 6. Here the CDR3 reads CASSLSGSGGAGELFF. The CDR3 nucleotides are TGTGCCAGCAGCTTATCCGGGAGCGGGGGGGCCGGGGAGCTGTTTTTT.

The gene calls are TRBV5-1 and TRBJ1-4; 10 bases fit TRBD1. The CDR3 runs to 14 residues. Germline V gene sequence: CDR1 SGHRS, CDR2 YFSETQ. Trimming at V came to 5 bases and at J to 6 bases, leaving 4 bases not matched to a gene. CDR3 sequence reads: CASRSGTGDEKLFF. DNA of the CDR3: TGCGCCAGCAGATCCGGGACAGGGGATGAAAAACTGTTTTTT.